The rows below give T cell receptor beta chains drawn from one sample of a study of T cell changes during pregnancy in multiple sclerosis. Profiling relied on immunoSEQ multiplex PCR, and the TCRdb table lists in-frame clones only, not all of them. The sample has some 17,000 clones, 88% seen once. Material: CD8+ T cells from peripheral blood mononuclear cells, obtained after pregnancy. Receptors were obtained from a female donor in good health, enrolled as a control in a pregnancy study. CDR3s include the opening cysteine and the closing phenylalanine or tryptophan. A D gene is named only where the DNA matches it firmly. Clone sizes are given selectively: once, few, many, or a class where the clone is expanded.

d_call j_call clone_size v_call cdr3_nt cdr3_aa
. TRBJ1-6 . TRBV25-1 TGTGCCAGCATACATCGGGGAAATTCACCCCTCCACTTT CASIHRGNSPLHF
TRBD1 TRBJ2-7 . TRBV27 TGTGCCAGCAGTTCCGGGACAGTTCTCTACGAGCAGTACTTC CASSSGTVLYEQYF
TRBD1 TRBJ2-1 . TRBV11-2 TGTGCCAGCAGCTCGGGACAGGGGTACAATGAGCAGTTCTTC CASSSGQGYNEQFF
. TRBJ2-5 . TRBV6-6 TGTGCCAGCAGTCTCACGACTAGTCCTTTCGAAGAGACCCAGTACTTC CASSLTTSPFEETQYF
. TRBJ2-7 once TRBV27 TGTGCCAGCAGTTTGCACAGTTCCTACGAGCAGTACTTC CASSLHSSYEQYF
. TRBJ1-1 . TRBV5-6 TGTGCCAGCAGCTTGCCCAACGACAATAATGAAGCTTTCTTT CASSLPNDNNEAFF
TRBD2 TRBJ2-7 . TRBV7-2 TGTGCCAGCAGCTTTGCGGGAGGGCCTGTCTACGAGCAGTACTTC CASSFAGGPVYEQYF
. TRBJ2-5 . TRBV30 TGTGCCTGGAGCAGACTCGCGACGGAGACCCAGTACTTC CAWSRLATETQYF
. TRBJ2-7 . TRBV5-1 TGCGCCAGCAGCTTGGTTTGGAGGAACGAGCAGTACTTC CASSLVWRNEQYF
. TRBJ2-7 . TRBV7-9 TGTGCCAGCAGCTTTATCCTTACCTACGAGCAGTACTTC CASSFILTYEQYF
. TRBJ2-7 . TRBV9 TGTGCCAGCGGGCGCGAGCAGTACTTC CASGREQYF
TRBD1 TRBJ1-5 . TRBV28 TGTGCCAGCAGTACAGGGGGAGGTATTCAGCCCCAGCATTTT CASSTGGGIQPQHF
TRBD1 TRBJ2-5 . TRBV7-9 TGTGCCAGCAGCTTATTACAGGGGGAAGAGACCCAGTACTTC CASSLLQGEETQYF
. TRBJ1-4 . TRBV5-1 TGCGCCAGCAGCTTTTACCGGGACAAGGATGAAAAACTGTTTTTT CASSFYRDKDEKLFF
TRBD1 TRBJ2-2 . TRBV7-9 TGTGCCAGCAGCAACCGGGACAGGCATACTCCCGGGGAGCTGTTTTTT CASSNRDRHTPGELFF
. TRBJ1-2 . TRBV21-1 TGTGCCAGCAGCAAAACGTGCGCGGATGGCTACACCTTC CASSKTCADGYTF
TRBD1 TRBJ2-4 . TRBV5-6 TGTGCCAGCAGCGTCCGGGACAGGGATTATGTTCAGTACTTC CASSVRDRDYVQYF
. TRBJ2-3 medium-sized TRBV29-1 TGCAGCGTTGAATGCGAGTTTAGCCACACAGATACGCAGTATTTT CSVECEFSHTDTQYF
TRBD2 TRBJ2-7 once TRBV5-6 TGTGCCAGCAGCACCGCTAGCGGGAGGACCTACGAGCAGTACTTC CASSTASGRTYEQYF
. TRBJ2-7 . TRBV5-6 TGTGCCAGCACGCGCACTGAGGGCGTCCTGAACGAGCAGTACTTC CASTRTEGVLNEQYF
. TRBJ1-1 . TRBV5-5 TGTGCCAGCAGCTTGGCCGGTGGAGGCAGGACTGAAGCTTTCTTT CASSLAGGGRTEAFF
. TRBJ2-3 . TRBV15 TGTGCCACCAGCGCTCGTCTCAGGGGCGGAAGCACAGATACGCAGTATTTT CATSARLRGGSTDTQYF
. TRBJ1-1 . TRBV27 TGTGCCAGCAGTTTAATTTCGGCTGGGCTGCCTTATGTTGAAGCTTTCTTT CASSLISAGLPYVEAFF
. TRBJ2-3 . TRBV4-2 TGTGCCAGCAGCCAAGGCAGGGGCAGGGATACGCAGTATTTT CASSQGRGRDTQYF
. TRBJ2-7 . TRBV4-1 TGCGCCAGCAGCAAAGGACAGATCTCCTACGAGCAGTACTTC CASSKGQISYEQYF
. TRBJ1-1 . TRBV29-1 TGCAGCGTTGAGGTCGGGGAGACTTTCTTT CSVEVGETFF
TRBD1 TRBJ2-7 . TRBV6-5 TGTGCCAGCAGTTACTCGAGGACAGGGTACTACGAGCAGTACTTC CASSYSRTGYYEQYF
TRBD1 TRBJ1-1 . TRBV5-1 TGCGCCAGCAGCTTGAACAGGGGTGGTCACACTGAAGCTTTCTTT CASSLNRGGHTEAFF
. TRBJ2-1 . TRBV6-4 TGTGCCACCTCCGCGGGTGAAACGGGGGATGAGCAGTTCTTC CATSAGETGDEQFF
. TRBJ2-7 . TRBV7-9 TGTGCCAGCAGCCCCGACCCCCGGAGCTCCTACGAGCAGTACTTC CASSPDPRSSYEQYF
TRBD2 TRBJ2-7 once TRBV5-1 TGCGCCAGCAGCGGGAGGGTCGGACTAGCTTCCGCCTACGAGCAGTACTTC CASSGRVGLASAYEQYF
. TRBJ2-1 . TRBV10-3 TGTGCCATCAGTGAGTCGGCCTCCGGAGGACCTCATGAGCAGTTCTTC CAISESASGGPHEQFF
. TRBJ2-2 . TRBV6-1 TGTGCCAGCAGACAAAAAACAGGGACCGGGGAGCTGTTTTTT CASRQKTGTGELFF
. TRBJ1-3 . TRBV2 TGTGCCATCCTGGACAGAAAAGATACCATATATTTT CAILDRKDTIYF
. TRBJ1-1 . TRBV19 TGTGCCAGTAGTATTGTAGGAGCGAACACTGAAGCTTTCTTT CASSIVGANTEAFF
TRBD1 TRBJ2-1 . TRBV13 TGTGCCAGCAGCTCACAGGGGAGTGAGCAGTTCTTC CASSSQGSEQFF
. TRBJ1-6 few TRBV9 TGTGCCAGCAGCCCTCTAGGGAGTTCACCCCTCCACTTT CASSPLGSSPLHF
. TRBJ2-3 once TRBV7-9 TGTGCCAGCAGCCCCCCGGCTGTAGTAGTGGGAGAGACGCAGTATTTT CASSPPAVVVGETQYF
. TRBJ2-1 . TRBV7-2 TGTGCCAGTTTGGAGGCGGGCTACAATGAGCAGTTCTTC CASLEAGYNEQFF
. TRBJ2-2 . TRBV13 TGTGCCAGCAGCCCCGCCCGTCAGGGAGGCGGGGAGCTGTTTTTT CASSPARQGGGELFF
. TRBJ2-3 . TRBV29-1 TGCAGCGTCAATTCAGTTTCTAGGCCCAATCACCCTCCCACAGATACGCAGTATTTT CSVNSVSRPNHPPTDTQYF
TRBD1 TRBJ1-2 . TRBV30 TGTGCCTGGAGTGTGACAGGGAGCTATGGCTACACCTTC CAWSVTGSYGYTF
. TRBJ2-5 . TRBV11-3 TGTGCCAGCAGCTTAGGGAGGGATGTCGAGACCCAGTACTTC CASSLGRDVETQYF
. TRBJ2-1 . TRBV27 TGTGCCAGCAGAAAAGGGGCCAATGAGCAGTTCTTC CASRKGANEQFF
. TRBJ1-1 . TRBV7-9 TGTGCCAGCAGCTTAGTCCTCGGGAACACTGAAGCTTTCTTT CASSLVLGNTEAFF
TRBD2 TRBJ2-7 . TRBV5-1 TGCGCCAGCACTCCCCTGGGTGGCGGGAGCGGTTACGAGCAGTACTTC CASTPLGGGSGYEQYF
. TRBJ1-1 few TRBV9 TGTGCCAGCAGCGAACTGGTCACTGAAGCTTTCTTT CASSELVTEAFF
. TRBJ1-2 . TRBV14 TGTGCCAGCAGCCAATGGGCAGGAAGTAACTATGGCTACACCTTC CASSQWAGSNYGYTF
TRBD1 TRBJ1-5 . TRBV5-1 TGCGCCAGCAGCTTGGGACAGGGGGATCAGCCCCAGCATTTT CASSLGQGDQPQHF
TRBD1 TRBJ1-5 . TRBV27 TGTGCCAGCAGCCCCGACGTCTCAGGGGGAGGTCAGCCCCAGCATTTT CASSPDVSGGGQPQHF
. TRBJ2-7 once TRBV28 TGTGCCAGCAGCCTAACCCCTATGACCTACGAGCAGTACTTC CASSLTPMTYEQYF